This T cell receptor (beta chain) was obtained from a study of regulatory T cells in long-lasting Graves disease. Notes on the study in general: TRBV28, TRBJ1-2 and TRBJ2-5 were favored in persistent disease. Persistent Graves' cases showed lower TCR diversity than newly diagnosed cases.

Combining iRepertoire HTBI primers with Arm-PCR of CDR3 regions, the authors built TCR beta libraries. TCRdb fed the multiplex PCR reads into MiXCR, producing one record per CDR3 protein. The sample yields around 460,000 distinct CDR3 sequences, less than 25% seen once. Described time point: persistent/refractory GD, antithyroid drugs over 5 years with positive TRAb. RNA extracted from PBMCs served as the sequencing template. American Thyroid Association guidelines were used to diagnose Graves' disease. Peripheral blood, nine milliliters of it, was drawn into EDTA tubes. Trimming shortened V by 0 bases and J by 2 bases, and 13 bases separated the two germline ends. The CDR3 length is 15 residues. Germline values: CDR1 DFQATT, CDR2 SNEGSKA (reference sequence). Notes on this clonotype: What it binds is not known.

The sequencing used peripheral blood mononuclear cells (PBMCs), collected when the disease was refractory, from a patient treated with antithyroid drugs. V gene TRBV20-1 combines with J gene TRBJ1-1; weak D call: TRBD1 (6 bases). The TCR comes from a female donor with Graves disease. The CDR3 protein is CSARDQGRGNTEAFF. The CDR3 DNA sequence: TGCAGTGCTAGAGACCAGGGGAGGGGTAACACTGAAGCTTTCTTT.